The T cell receptor beta chain under discussion was sequenced for a study of blood T cell repertoires in COVID-19. Method: immunoSEQ multiplex PCR; TCRdb's copy keeps in-frame clones and lacks some. The table has about 370,000 clones, roughly 90% seen once; the top ten hold about 0.78%. The sequence derives from a woman between 40 and 50 years old who had been exposed to COVID-19. Sequencing used PBMCs or T cells enriched from blood (not recorded which).

The CDR3 bases are TGCAGCGTCCAGGCGGGGACAGGGAGTAACTATGGCTACACCTTC. Translating it yields CSVQAGTGSNYGYTF. This sequence joins TRBV29-1 and TRBJ1-2; 9 bases are shared with TRBD1. Germline lookup yields CDR1 SQVTM and CDR2 ANQGSEA. The CDR3 has 15 amino acids. The ends lost 6 bases at V and 1 base at J; junction bases unmatched: 9.